Described below is a single T cell receptor beta chain sequence and its context. The data were taken from a study of blood T cell repertoires in COVID-19. Germline CDR1 and CDR2: MDHEN and SYDVKM. Trimming shortened V by 6 bases and J by 4 bases, and 16 bases separated the two germline ends. The length of the CDR3 is 15 residues. Clones were sequenced by immunoSEQ multiplex PCR, and TCRdb holds only the in-frame ones, with some missing. The table has around 98,000 clones, 84% seen once. This TCR was recovered from a woman aged 55-69 years with acute or convalescent COVID-19. This chain connects TRBV28 to TRBJ1-5, with D possibly TRBD1 on 6 matching bases. Sequenced material: peripheral blood. CDR3 loop: CASRGGRGENQPQHF. The DNA for the CDR3 is TGTGCCAGCAGGGGTGGCAGGGGAGAGAATCAGCCCCAGCATTTT.